This TCR beta chain was identified during a study of cytomegalovirus exposure and HLA in healthy donors. Study results and caveats: In vitro testing confirmed a few CMV-associated chains as specific for CMV antigens.

The method was immunoSEQ multiplex PCR; TCRdb's version includes in-frame clones alone and lacks a portion of them. The sample shows fewer than 250,000 clones, 75% to 90% of them seen only once. Details on this clone: Its antigen remains unidentified.

The V gene lost 0 bases and the J gene lost 6 bases, with 12 bases spanning the gap. Germline V gene lookup returns CDR1 SEHNR and CDR2 FQNEAQ (reference sequence). The CDR3 sequence is 15 residues long. This chain links TRBV7-9 with TRBJ2-1, with D tentatively TRBD2 (6 bases). Sequencing was carried out using PBMCs. The clonotype comes from a woman aged 18-29 years in good health and CMV-seronegative. The CDR3 DNA reads TGTGCCAGCAGCTTAGCAGGGACTCCTGTCAATGAGCAGTTCTTC. Translation gives CASSLAGTPVNEQFF.